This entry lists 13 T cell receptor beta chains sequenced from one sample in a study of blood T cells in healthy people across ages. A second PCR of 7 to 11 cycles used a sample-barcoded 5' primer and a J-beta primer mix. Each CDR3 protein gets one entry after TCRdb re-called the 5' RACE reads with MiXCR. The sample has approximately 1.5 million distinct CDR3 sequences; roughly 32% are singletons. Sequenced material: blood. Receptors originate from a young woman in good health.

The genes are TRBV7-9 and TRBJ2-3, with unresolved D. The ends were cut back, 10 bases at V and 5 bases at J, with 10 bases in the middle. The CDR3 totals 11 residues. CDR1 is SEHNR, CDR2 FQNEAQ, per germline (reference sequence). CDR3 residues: CATPQGDTQYF. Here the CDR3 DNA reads TGTGCCACCCCACAAGGAGATACGCAGTATTTT.

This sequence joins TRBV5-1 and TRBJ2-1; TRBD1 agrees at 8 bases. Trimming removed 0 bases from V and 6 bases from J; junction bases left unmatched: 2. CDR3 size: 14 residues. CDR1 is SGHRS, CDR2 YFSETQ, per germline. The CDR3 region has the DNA TGCGCCAGCAGCTTGGAGGACAGGGTCAATGAGCAGTTCTTC. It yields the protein CASSLEDRVNEQFF.

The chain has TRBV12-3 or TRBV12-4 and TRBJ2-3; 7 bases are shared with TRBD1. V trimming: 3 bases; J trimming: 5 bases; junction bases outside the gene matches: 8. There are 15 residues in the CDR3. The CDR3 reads CASSFLGTARDTQYF. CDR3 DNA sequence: TGTGCCAGCAGTTTTCTCGGGACAGCACGAGATACGCAGTATTTT.

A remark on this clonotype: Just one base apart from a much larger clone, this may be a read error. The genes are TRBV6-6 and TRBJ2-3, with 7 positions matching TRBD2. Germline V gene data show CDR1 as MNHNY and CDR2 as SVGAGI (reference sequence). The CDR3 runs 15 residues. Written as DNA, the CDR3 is TGTGCCAGCCTGAGAACTAGCGACCGCACAGGTACGCAGTATTTT. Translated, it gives CASLRTSDRTGTQYF.

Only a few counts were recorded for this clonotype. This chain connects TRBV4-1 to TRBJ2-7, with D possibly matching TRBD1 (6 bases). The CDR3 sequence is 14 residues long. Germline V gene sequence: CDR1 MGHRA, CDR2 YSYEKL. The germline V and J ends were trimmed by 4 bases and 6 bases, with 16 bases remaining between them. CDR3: CASSPYRDTGEQYF. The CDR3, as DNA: TGCGCCAGCAGCCCGTATAGGGACACCGGCGAGCAGTACTTC.

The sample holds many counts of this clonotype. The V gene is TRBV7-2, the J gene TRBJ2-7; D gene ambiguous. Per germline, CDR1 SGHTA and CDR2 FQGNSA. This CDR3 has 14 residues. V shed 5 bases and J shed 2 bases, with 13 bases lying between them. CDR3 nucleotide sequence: TGTGCCAGCAGCAACCCCAGGATCCCCTACGAGCAGTACTTC. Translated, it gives CASSNPRIPYEQYF.

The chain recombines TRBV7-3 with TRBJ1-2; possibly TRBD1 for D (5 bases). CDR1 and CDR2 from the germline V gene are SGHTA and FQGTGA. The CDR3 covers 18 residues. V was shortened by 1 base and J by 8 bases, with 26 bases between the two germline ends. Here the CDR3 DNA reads TGTGCCAGCAGCTTAAGAGGACCCTTATTGGGACCGGTCAGGGGCTACACCTTC. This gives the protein CASSLRGPLLGPVRGYTF.

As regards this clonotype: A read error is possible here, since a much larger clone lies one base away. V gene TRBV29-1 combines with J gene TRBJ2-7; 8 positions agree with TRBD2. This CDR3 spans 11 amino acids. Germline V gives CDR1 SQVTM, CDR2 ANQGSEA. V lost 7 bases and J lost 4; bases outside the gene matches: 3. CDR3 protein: CSGTSNYEQYF. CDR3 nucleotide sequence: TGCAGCGGGACTAGCAATTACGAGCAGTACTTC.

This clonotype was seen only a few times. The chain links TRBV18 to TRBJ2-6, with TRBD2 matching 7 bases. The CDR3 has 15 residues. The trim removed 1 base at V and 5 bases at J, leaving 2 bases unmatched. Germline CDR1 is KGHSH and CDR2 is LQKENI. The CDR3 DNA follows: TGTGCCAGCTCACCACAGGGGACTAGGGCCAACGTCCTGACTTTC. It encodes CASSPQGTRANVLTF.

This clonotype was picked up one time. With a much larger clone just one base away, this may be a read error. CDR3 nucleotides: TGTGCCAGCAGCCCTAACCCGGGACAGGGGTTCATTCGGTACTTC. Protein product: CASSPNPGQGFIRYF. The chain employs TRBV7-3 and TRBJ2-4; 10 nucleotides match TRBD1. The CDR3 runs to 15 residues. In germline, CDR1 is SGHTA, CDR2 FQGTGA.

The CDR3 loop reads CAIRNEGQSLQETQYF. Written as DNA, the CDR3 is TGTGCCATTAGGAATGAAGGACAGTCCCTTCAAGAGACCCAGTACTTC. The rearrangement uses TRBV7-9 and TRBJ2-5; D might be TRBD1 (6 bases). V was clipped by 10 bases and J by 2 bases, with 23 bases between them. This CDR3 has 16 residues. The germline V gene encodes CDR1 SEHNR and CDR2 FQNEAQ (reference sequence).

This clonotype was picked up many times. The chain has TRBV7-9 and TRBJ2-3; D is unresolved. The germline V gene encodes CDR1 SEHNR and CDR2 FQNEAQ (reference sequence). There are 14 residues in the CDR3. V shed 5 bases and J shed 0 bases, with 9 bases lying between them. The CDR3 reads CASSDGTSTDTQYF. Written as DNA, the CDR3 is TGTGCCAGCAGCGACGGAACTAGCACAGATACGCAGTATTTT.

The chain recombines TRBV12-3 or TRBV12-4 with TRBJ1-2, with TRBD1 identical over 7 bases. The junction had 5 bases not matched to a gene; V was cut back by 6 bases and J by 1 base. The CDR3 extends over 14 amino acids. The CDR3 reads CASRRQGLNYGYTF. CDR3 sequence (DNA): TGTGCCAGCAGAAGACAGGGACTTAACTATGGCTACACCTTC.